Below, 21 T cell receptor beta chains from the same sample are listed, as sequenced in a study of cytomegalovirus exposure and HLA in healthy donors. The PCR contained 60 Vbeta and 13 Jbeta primers. Data came from immunoSEQ multiplex PCR; TCRdb stores just in-frame clones and leaves some out. The repertoire holds 95,000 to 150,000 clones, over 65% seen once, with about 8.1% in the top ten. Sequenced sample: PBMCs. Every receptor here comes from a woman aged 40 to 50 in good health and CMV-seropositive.

This clone has a handful of counts. This rearrangement joins TRBV7-8 to TRBJ2-7; D gene unclear. V dropped 5 bases and J dropped 3 bases, with 14 bases sitting between them. This CDR3 is 14 amino acids long. Germline loops: CDR1 SGHVS, CDR2 FQNEAQ. The CDR3 protein is CASSPVSLGYEQYF. The DNA of the CDR3 is TGTGCCAGCAGCCCCGTATCCCTAGGCTACGAGCAGTACTTC.

This CDR3 is CASSVSSESNQPQHF. In DNA form, the CDR3 reads TGTGCCAGCAGCGTCTCTTCTGAGAGCAATCAGCCCCAGCATTTT. The J gene is TRBJ1-5, the V gene TRBV9; no reliable D call. The germline CDR1 and CDR2 sequences are SGDLS and YYNGEE. This CDR3 has 15 amino acids. V lost 2 bases, J lost 1 base, and 10 bases lay in between.

Only a few counts were recorded for this clone. The chain joins TRBV29-1 to TRBJ2-5; 10 bases agree with TRBD2. The germline V gene encodes CDR1 SQVTM and CDR2 ANQGSEA. The CDR3 consists of 14 residues. Trimming took 4 bases from V and 2 from J; bases not matched to a gene: 4. CDR3 in DNA: TGCAGCGTTGCTAGCGGGGGCCAACAAGAGACCCAGTACTTC. This codes for CSVASGGQQETQYF. Complete variable domain (other parts from reference TRBV29-1 and TRBJ2-5): SAVISQKPSRDICQRGTSLTIQCQVDSQVTMMFWYRQQPGQSLTLIATANQGSEATYESGFVIDKFPISRPNLTFSTLTVSNMSPEDSSIYLCSVASGGQQETQYFGPGTRLLVL.

This clone is a singleton in its sample. V and J are TRBV23-1 and TRBJ1-2, with a tentative D call TRBD1 (6 bases). TRBV23-1 is annotated as an ORF whose role is uncertain. The CDR3 has 18 residues. V was shortened by 1 base and J by 0 bases, with 18 bases between the two germline ends. The CDR3 region is CASSQLRQEDKANYGYTF. The CDR3 DNA sequence: TGCGCCAGCAGTCAATTACGACAGGAGGATAAAGCTAACTATGGCTACACCTTC.

J is TRBJ2-2 and V is TRBV5-7, with D possibly TRBD2 on 5 matching bases. TRBV5-7 is given ORF status, its function remaining uncertain. The CDR3 length is 15 residues. V lost 2 bases, J lost 2 bases, and 10 bases lay in between. CDR3 region: CASSFLDSNTGELFF. The CDR3 coding sequence is TGTGCCAGCAGCTTCTTGGACTCCAACACCGGGGAGCTGTTTTTT.

This clone appeared a few times. V usage is TRBV14 and J usage is TRBJ1-1; no reliable D call. In germline, CDR1 is SGHDN, CDR2 FVKESK. The V and J ends lost 1 base and 4 bases respectively, with 10 bases between them. The CDR3 spans 14 residues. DNA of the CDR3: TGTGCCAGCAGCCAAGTAGAGGCGGGCACTGAAGCTTTCTTT. Residues: CASSQVEAGTEAFF.

Turning to this clone: The sample holds other DNA sequences that translate to the same CDR3. V is TRBV7-9 and J is TRBJ1-5, with D perhaps matching TRBD1 (5 bases). Looked up from germline, CDR1 is SEHNR and CDR2 is FQNEAQ (reference sequence). The ends were cut back, 1 base at V and 7 bases at J, with 5 bases in the middle. This CDR3 is built from 12 residues. CDR3 bases: TGTGCCAGCAGCTTAGACAGGCAGCCCCAGCATTTT. Protein product: CASSLDRQPQHF.

The chain links TRBV5-1 to TRBJ2-5; D unresolved. This CDR3 contains 14 residues. Trimming cost V 5 bases and J 1 base, with 12 bases left between them. CDR1 is SGHRS and CDR2 is YFSETQ in the germline V gene. CDR3 sequence reads: CASSPGSPQETQYF. The DNA for the CDR3 is TGCGCCAGCAGTCCCGGGTCACCCCAAGAGACCCAGTACTTC.

This clone was picked up a small number of times. V gene TRBV5-1 combines with J gene TRBJ2-7, with D hard to call. The ends were cut back, 1 base at V and 0 bases at J, with 5 bases in the middle. The CDR3 has 13 residues. CDR1 is SGHRS, CDR2 YFSETQ, per germline. CDR3 DNA: TGCGCCAGCAGCTTGTACAGCTCCTACGAGCAGTACTTC. Protein sequence: CASSLYSSYEQYF.

The chain links TRBV5-4 to TRBJ2-2; tentative D call: TRBD2 (5 bases). The CDR3 runs to 16 residues. Per germline, CDR1 SGHNT and CDR2 YYREEE (reference sequence). V lost 0 bases, J lost 5 bases, and 14 bases lay in between. CDR3 DNA sequence: TGTGCCAGCAGCTTGGGAGGGCCTTTGAAAACCGGGGAGCTGTTTTTT. Residues: CASSLGGPLKTGELFF.

This clone was seen a few times. The J gene is TRBJ2-1, the V gene TRBV2; D is perhaps TRBD1 (6 bases). CDR1 and CDR2 (germline): SNHLY, FYNNEI. This CDR3 has 14 residues. V lost 6 bases and J 8 bases, leaving 17 bases between the germline ends. This CDR3 reads CASRQKTGSHEQFF. The CDR3 DNA is TGTGCCAGCAGACAAAAAACAGGGAGCCATGAGCAGTTCTTC.

The rearrangement links TRBV6-5 to TRBJ1-1; TRBD1 matches 10 bases. Germline-derived CDR1 and CDR2 are MNHEY and SVGAGI. The CDR3 has 13 amino acids. Germline trimming cut 6 bases from V and 7 bases from J; bases unmatched to any gene: 5. DNA for the CDR3: TGTGCCAGCAGAGACAGGGGGCCGGGTGAAGCTTTCTTT. Translating gives CASRDRGPGEAFF.

The chain couples TRBV7-8 to TRBJ2-7, with 7 bases identical to TRBD1. V trimming: 5 bases; J trimming: 7 bases; junction bases outside the gene matches: 14. This CDR3 is built from 15 residues. Germline V gene data show CDR1 as SGHVS and CDR2 as FQNEAQ. The CDR3 DNA reads as TGTGCCAGCAGCATAGACAGGGACAGTACAAATGAGCAGTACTTC. Translating it yields CASSIDRDSTNEQYF.

V and J are TRBV6-5 and TRBJ1-1; D gene unclear. V was trimmed by 7 bases and J by 3 bases, leaving 9 bases between them. The CDR3 loop spans 12 amino acids. CDR1 is MNHEY, CDR2 SVGAGI, per germline. Here the CDR3 DNA reads TGTGCCAGCACGGGGTCGGACACTGAAGCTTTCTTT. Translated, it gives CASTGSDTEAFF.

This chain connects TRBV30 to TRBJ1-2; D is ambiguous. The CDR3 sequence is 16 residues long. The germline gives CDR1 GTSNPN, CDR2 SVGIG (reference sequence). V was cut by 2 bases and J by 4 bases, with 20 bases left in between. The CDR3 sequence is CAWSSRPVLVTYGYTF. CDR3 nucleotides: TGTGCCTGGAGTTCAAGGCCAGTCCTAGTTACCTATGGCTACACCTTC.

In this sample, this clone turned up a few times. DNA for the CDR3: TGTGCCAGCAGTTACTTCTCTGGACAGAGCGTGGGGGCTTTCTTT. Residues: CASSYFSGQSVGAFF. The J gene is TRBJ1-1, the V gene TRBV6-5; maybe TRBD1 (6 bases). This CDR3 spans 15 amino acids. Germline CDR1 reads MNHEY; CDR2 reads SVGAGI. The germline V and J ends were trimmed by 1 base and 11 bases, with 20 bases remaining between them.

This clone was seen once. One end of the junction fails to match germline, which may point to a read error. The rearrangement uses TRBV6-5 and TRBJ1-2; tentative D call: TRBD1 (6 bases). The germline V gene has CDR1 MNHEY and CDR2 SVGAGI. The CDR3 spans 12 residues. The CDR3 sequence is CASSKQGSGYPF. In nucleotides, the CDR3 is TGTGCCAGCAGTAAACAGGGTTCTGGCTACCCCTTC.

The chain has TRBV9 and TRBJ2-1; TRBD1 is a possible D gene (6 bases). V was shortened by 3 bases and J by 8 bases, with 21 bases between the two germline ends. Germline V lookup: CDR1 SGDLS, CDR2 YYNGEE. The CDR3 runs to 16 residues. CDR3 in amino acids: CASSALPDRPVDEQFF. The CDR3 DNA is TGTGCCAGCAGCGCACTTCCGGACAGACCGGTGGATGAGCAGTTCTTC.

This chain links TRBV10-3 with TRBJ2-5, with D maybe TRBD1 (7 bases). Germline CDR1 reads ENHRY; CDR2 reads SYGVKD. Deletions cut 10 bases from V and 4 bases from J, with 13 bases between. The length of the CDR3 is 12 residues. The CDR3, as DNA: TGTGCCACGAACCAGGGGGGAGAGACCCAGTACTTC. Amino acids: CATNQGGETQYF.

V gene TRBV6-5 combines with J gene TRBJ1-1, with 8 bases that match TRBD1. This CDR3 has 14 amino acids. The germline gives CDR1 MNHEY, CDR2 SVGAGI. V was clipped by 6 bases and J by 5 bases; unmatched bases: 8. This CDR3 reads CASSLRGLSTEAFF. The CDR3 DNA sequence: TGTGCCAGCAGCCTCAGGGGGCTTTCGACTGAAGCTTTCTTT.

The V and J genes are TRBV11-3 and TRBJ2-5; no clear D gene. Trimming took off 6 bases at V and 2 bases at J, with 16 bases between the two ends. Germline V gene data show CDR1 as SGHNT and CDR2 as YENEEA. The CDR3 extends over 15 amino acids. The CDR3 coding sequence is TGTGCCAGCAGATCCCCTTACCTACCTCAAGAGACCCAGTACTTC. Its translation: CASRSPYLPQETQYF.